These 30 T cell receptor beta chains came from one sample sequenced in a study of blood T cells in healthy people across ages. Then a second PCR, running roughly 7 to 11 cycles, was carried out with a sample-barcoded 5' primer and a J-beta primer mix. Using its own MiXCR run on the 5' RACE reads, TCRdb lists one record per CDR3 protein. Here the sample spans 1.4 million to 1.5 million distinct CDR3 sequences, 40% to 50% being singletons. The source material was blood. These TCRs come from a woman aged 18-30 years in good health.

The DNA for the CDR3 is TGCGCCAGCAGCCAAGTTTGGGGGGGCAGGGGAGGAGACGAGCAGTACTTC. Translating it yields CASSQVWGGRGGDEQYF. This chain uses TRBV4-1 with TRBJ2-1; TRBD2 is a possible D gene (7 bases). The last part of the DNA fits TRBJ2-7 better; the J call may be wrong. The CDR3 covers 17 residues. CDR1 MGHRA and CDR2 YSYEKL come from the germline V gene.

The chain employs TRBV19 and TRBJ2-1; 10 bases match TRBD2. Losses at the gene ends were 5 bases for V and 10 bases for J; bases not matched to a gene: 11. This CDR3 is built from 15 residues. Germline V lookup: CDR1 LNHDA, CDR2 SQIVND (reference sequence). CDR3: CASSASGSPFQEQFF. The DNA for the CDR3 is TGTGCCAGTAGTGCTAGCGGGAGTCCTTTTCAGGAGCAGTTCTTC.

J is TRBJ2-1 and V is TRBV12-3 or TRBV12-4; D ambiguous. V dropped 5 bases and J dropped 8 bases, with 13 bases sitting between them. This CDR3 comprises 13 residues. CDR3 nucleotides: TGTGCCAGCAGTAGTGACACGTCGGATGAGCAGTTCTTC. Amino acid sequence: CASSSDTSDEQFF.

This clonotype was detected a few times. The V and J genes are TRBV5-1 and TRBJ2-5; 8 bases align to TRBD1. J was trimmed by 4 bases and V by 0 bases; bases with no gene match: 17. CDR3 length: 19 amino acids. Germline loops: CDR1 SGHRS, CDR2 YFSETQ. The CDR3 DNA is TGCGCCAGCAGCTTGGCGGTATCCGTTGGACAGGGCGGAGGAGAGACCCAGTACTTC. Encoded protein: CASSLAVSVGQGGGETQYF.

Comment on this clonotype: The junction departs from the called germline gene at one end, perhaps through a read error. The J gene is TRBJ1-2, the V gene TRBV29-1, with D tentatively TRBD1 (6 bases). Germline CDR1 reads SQVTM; CDR2 reads ANQGSEA. This CDR3 is 14 amino acids long. CDR3 sequence reads: CSVEVDRLDFGYTF. The CDR3 region has the DNA TGTAGCGTTGAAGTGGACAGACTAGACTTTGGCTACACCTTC.

This clonotype was seen more than once but under ten times. The chain has TRBV12-3 or TRBV12-4 and TRBJ2-1, with a weak D call TRBD2 (6 bases). V was shortened by 3 bases and J by 12 bases, with 12 bases between the two germline ends. The CDR3 runs to 12 residues. CDR3 sequence (DNA): TGTGCCAGCAGTTTTGGGGACTTTGGGCAGTTCTTC. Translation gives CASSFGDFGQFF.

V gene TRBV20-1 combines with J gene TRBJ1-2; TRBD1 is a possible D gene (6 bases). This CDR3 is 15 amino acids long. Trimming stripped 5 bases from V and 5 bases from J, with 21 bases between. The V gene's germline CDR1 is DFQATT and CDR2 SNEGSKA (reference sequence). The CDR3 DNA is TGCAGTGCTTTTACTAATGAGGGGGAGGGGTATGGCTACACCTTC. Translation: CSAFTNEGEGYGYTF.

The chain links TRBV21-1 to TRBJ1-4; the D call of TRBD1 is as the table states it, not checked on the DNA. TRBV21-1 is designated a pseudogene. This CDR3 comprises 16 residues. The CDR3 sequence is CASSLLHRATNEKLFF. DNA of the CDR3: TGTGCCAGCAGCCTCCTACACAGGGCAACTAATGAAAAACTGTTTTTT.

The DNA of the CDR3 is TGTGCCACCAGTGATGTGGGGGACAGGGCAACGCAGTATTTT. Residues: CATSDVGDRATQYF. The chain links TRBV24-1 to TRBJ2-3, with 9 bases that match TRBD1. The CDR3 is made up of 14 amino acids. With V trimmed by 3 bases and J by 9 bases, 6 bases remained unmatched. The germline V gene encodes CDR1 KGHDR and CDR2 SFDVKD.

This clonotype was seen a few times. CDR3 DNA: TGTGCCAGCAGGCCCCTAGCGGGGACGGGGGATACGCAGTATTTT. Translation gives CASRPLAGTGDTQYF. The chain employs TRBV6-1 and TRBJ2-3; 9 bases are shared with TRBD2. The CDR3 is 15 residues long. V lost 6 bases and J lost 6; bases outside the gene matches: 10. Looked up from germline, CDR1 is MNHNS and CDR2 is SASEGT.

This chain joins TRBV12-5 and TRBJ2-5, with D unclear. Trimming shortened V by 7 bases and J by 11 bases, and 26 bases separated the two germline ends. CDR1 LGHNT and CDR2 FRNRAP come from the germline V gene. The CDR3 contains 15 residues. CDR3 amino acids: CASAKGGTTYNEQYF. Here the CDR3 DNA reads TGTGCTAGTGCCAAGGGCGGCACAACCTACAATGAGCAGTACTTC. Variable domain in full (rest from reference TRBV12-5 and TRBJ2-5): DARVTQTPRHKVTEMGQEVTMRCQPILGHNTVFWYRQTMMQGLELLAYFRNRAPLDDSGMPKDRFSAEMPDATLATLKIQPSEPRDSAVYFCASAKGGTTYNEQYFGPGTRLLVL.

V and J are TRBV6-6 and TRBJ1-4, with D unclear. The V and J ends lost 4 bases and 8 bases respectively, with 8 bases between them. CDR3 length equals 12 residues. Germline CDR1 is MNHNY and CDR2 is SVGAGI (reference sequence). The CDR3 here is CASSWGPEKLFF. The CDR3 DNA reads TGTGCCAGCAGTTGGGGTCCCGAAAAACTGTTTTTT.

This clonotype was counted between two and nine times. This chain connects TRBV7-2 to TRBJ2-3; 10 nucleotides agree with TRBD2. CDR3 length equals 17 residues. Germline CDR1 and CDR2: SGHTA and FQGNSA. Trimming removed 1 base from V and 2 bases from J; junction bases left unmatched: 6. The CDR3: CASSLGKLAGATDTQYF. The CDR3, as DNA: TGTGCCAGCAGCTTAGGCAAGCTAGCGGGGGCCACAGATACGCAGTATTTT.

The chain has TRBV28 and TRBJ2-5; a possible D gene is TRBD1 (6 bases). Trimming cost V 5 bases and J 5 bases, with 21 bases left between them. Germline V gives CDR1 MDHEN, CDR2 SYDVKM. This CDR3 is built from 16 residues. CDR3 in amino acids: CASSDLNIQGGETQYF. The CDR3 coding sequence is TGTGCCAGCAGTGACCTCAATATACAGGGTGGCGAGACCCAGTACTTC.

The gene calls are TRBV5-1 and TRBJ1-2, with 9 bases aligning to TRBD1. In germline, CDR1 is SGHRS, CDR2 YFSETQ. The V and J ends lost 2 bases and 8 bases, in that order; junction bases with no gene match: 7. The CDR3 totals 14 residues. The DNA for the CDR3 is TGCGCCAGCAGCTTATCCGGGACAGGGAGCGGCTACACCTTC. This gives the protein CASSLSGTGSGYTF.

V gene TRBV6-2 or TRBV6-3 combines with J gene TRBJ2-1, with 11 bases aligning to TRBD1. The J segment lost 9 bases and the V segment lost 2 bases, leaving 9 bases of the junction unmatched. Germline lookup yields CDR1 MNHEY and CDR2 SVGEGT. CDR3 size: 16 residues. The CDR3 DNA sequence: TGTGCCAGCAGTTACACGGGGACAGGGGGATTGGGTGAGCAGTTCTTC. Translating it yields CASSYTGTGGLGEQFF.

The chain combines TRBV18 with TRBJ2-1, with D tentatively TRBD1 (6 bases). The CDR3 runs 16 residues. Germline CDR1 KGHSH, CDR2 LQKENI. Trimming removed 4 bases from V and 4 bases from J, with 17 bases in between. The CDR3 DNA reads as TGTGCCAGCTCACGGCCCTACAGGGTTGGATACAATGAGCAGTTCTTC. Translated, it gives CASSRPYRVGYNEQFF.

The chain uses TRBV21-1 and TRBJ2-1; TRBD1, as called in the table, went unchecked against the DNA. TRBV21-1 is flagged as a pseudogene. The CDR3 length is 16 residues. As DNA, the CDR3 is TGTGCCAGCAGCAAAGATGGACAGGGTGTGGACAATGAGCAGTTCTTC. It yields the protein CASSKDGQGVDNEQFF.

The chain links TRBV10-3 to TRBJ2-5, with D possibly being TRBD1 or TRBD2 (6 bases each). The germline V gene encodes CDR1 ENHRY and CDR2 SYGVKD. The CDR3 is 14 residues long. Trimming removed 3 bases at V and 1 base at J, with 9 bases between. This chain's CDR3 is CAISEGGGQETQYF. CDR3 nucleotides: TGTGCCATCAGTGAAGGGGGAGGCCAAGAGACCCAGTACTTC.

The rearrangement joins TRBV7-2 to TRBJ2-7; no firm D call. The ends were cut back, 1 base at V and 2 bases at J, with 12 bases in the middle. Germline-derived CDR1 and CDR2 are SGHTA and FQGNSA. The CDR3 extends over 15 amino acids. In DNA form, the CDR3 reads TGTGCCAGCAGCTTAGTCCCAAAGGATCCCTACGAGCAGTACTTC. Translated: CASSLVPKDPYEQYF.

This clonotype was seen a handful of times. CDR3 in amino acids: CASSQGASGAPSSYNEQFF. As DNA, the CDR3 is TGCGCCAGCAGCCAAGGAGCTAGCGGGGCGCCGAGCTCCTACAATGAGCAGTTCTTC. The chain has TRBV4-1 and TRBJ2-1, with TRBD2 matching 9 bases. CDR3 length: 19 residues. Germline V CDR1 and CDR2: MGHRA, YSYEKL. J was trimmed by 0 bases and V by 1 base; bases with no gene match: 10.

This clonotype was seen a single time. The chain has TRBV16 and TRBJ1-4; D possibly corresponds to TRBD1 (5 bases). The germline gives CDR1 KGHSY, CDR2 FQNENV. Trimming cost V 5 bases and J 8 bases, with 12 bases left between them. This CDR3 comprises 13 residues. CDR3 loop: CASSSPTVEKLFF. In nucleotides, the CDR3 is TGTGCCAGCAGCTCTCCGACAGTCGAAAAACTGTTTTTT.

The V call is TRBV5-1, the J call TRBJ2-3; 13 bases map to TRBD2. The CDR3 consists of 16 residues. V trimming: 4 bases; J trimming: 3 bases; junction bases outside the gene matches: 5. The germline CDR1 and CDR2 sequences are SGHRS and YFSETQ. Here the CDR3 reads CASSHTSGGATDTQYF. The CDR3, as DNA: TGCGCCAGCAGCCACACTAGCGGGGGGGCTACAGATACGCAGTATTTT.

This chain joins TRBV13 and TRBJ2-5, with 9 bases fitting TRBD2. The CDR3 sequence is 15 residues long. With 4 bases clipped from V and 3 bases from J, the junction kept 6 bases outside the gene matches. Per germline, CDR1 PRHDT and CDR2 FYEKMQ (reference sequence). The CDR3 region is CASSSRRLAEETQYF. In DNA form, the CDR3 reads TGTGCCAGCAGCTCAAGACGACTAGCGGAAGAGACCCAGTACTTC.

The rearrangement links TRBV6-5 to TRBJ2-1; D possibly corresponds to TRBD2 (6 bases). Germline V lookup: CDR1 MNHEY, CDR2 SVGAGI. Trimming removed 2 bases from V and 1 base from J, with 9 bases in between. This CDR3 is 15 amino acids long. The CDR3 protein is CASSYRAGSYNEQFF. In DNA, the CDR3 is TGTGCCAGCAGTTACCGGGCGGGATCCTACAATGAGCAGTTCTTC.

The DNA for the CDR3 is TGTGCCAGCAGCGGTATAGGGGGTCTCACAGATACGCAGTATTTT. This gives the protein CASSGIGGLTDTQYF. This chain uses TRBV9 with TRBJ2-3; a weak D match, TRBD1 (6 bases). The CDR3 has 15 amino acids. Trimming removed 3 bases at V and 2 bases at J, with 13 bases between. The germline CDR1 and CDR2 sequences are SGDLS and YYNGEE.

This chain joins TRBV7-4 and TRBJ1-2; TRBD1 agrees at 9 bases. Trimming cost V 4 bases and J 4 bases; bases outside gene matches: 7. The CDR3 loop spans 15 amino acids. Germline loops: CDR1 SGHVT, CDR2 SQSDAQ. Here the CDR3 DNA reads TGTGCCAGCAGCTACCGGGACAGGGAGGGCTATGGCTACACCTTC. It is translated as CASSYRDREGYGYTF.

V and J are TRBV25-1 and TRBJ2-1, with 7 bases that match TRBD2. Germline V gene sequence: CDR1 MGHDK, CDR2 SYGVNS. This CDR3 has 15 residues. V gave up 0 bases and J gave up 6 bases; unmatched junction bases: 5. The CDR3 DNA sequence: TGTGCCAGCAGTGAATATAAGGGGACTATCAATGAGCAGTTCTTC. This translates into CASSEYKGTINEQFF.

The rearrangement joins TRBV12-3 or TRBV12-4 to TRBJ2-3; D possibly corresponds to TRBD1 (5 bases). The length of the CDR3 is 14 residues. V lost 7 bases to trimming and J lost 3 bases, with 14 bases between them. The CDR3 nucleotides read TGTGCCAGCATTCAGGGATTGGGGACAGATACGCAGTATTTT. It is translated as CASIQGLGTDTQYF.

This chain joins TRBV5-1 and TRBJ1-1; no clear D. Germline V gene data show CDR1 as SGHRS and CDR2 as YFSETQ. The CDR3 has 15 residues. The V end lost 4 bases, the J end lost 2 bases, and 15 bases lay between the germline ends. CDR3: CASSREVVGNTEAFF. CDR3 nucleotides: TGCGCCAGCAGCCGGGAGGTGGTTGGAAACACTGAAGCTTTCTTT.